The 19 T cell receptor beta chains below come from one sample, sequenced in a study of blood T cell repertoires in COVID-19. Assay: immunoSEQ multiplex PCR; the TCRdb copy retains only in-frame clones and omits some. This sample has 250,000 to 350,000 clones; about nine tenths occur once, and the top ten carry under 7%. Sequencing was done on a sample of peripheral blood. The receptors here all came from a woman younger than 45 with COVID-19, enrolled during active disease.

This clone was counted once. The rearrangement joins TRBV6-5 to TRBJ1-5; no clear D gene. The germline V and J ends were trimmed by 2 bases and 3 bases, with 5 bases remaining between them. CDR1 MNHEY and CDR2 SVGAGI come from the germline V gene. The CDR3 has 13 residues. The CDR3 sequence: CASSYLPNQPQHF. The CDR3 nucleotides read TGTGCCAGCAGTTACCTCCCCAATCAGCCCCAGCATTTT.

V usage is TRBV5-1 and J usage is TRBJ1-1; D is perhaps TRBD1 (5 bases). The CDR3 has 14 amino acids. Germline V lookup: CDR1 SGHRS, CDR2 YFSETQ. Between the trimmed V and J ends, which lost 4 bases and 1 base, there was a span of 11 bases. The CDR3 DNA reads TGCGCCAGCAGCGTCGACAGCTCGAACACTGAAGCTTTCTTT. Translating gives CASSVDSSNTEAFF.

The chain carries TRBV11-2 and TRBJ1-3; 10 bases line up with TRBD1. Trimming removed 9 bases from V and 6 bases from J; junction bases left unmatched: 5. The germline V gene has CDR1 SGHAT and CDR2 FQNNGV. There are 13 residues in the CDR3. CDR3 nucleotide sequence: TGTGCCAGTAGGGGACAGGGGATAAACACCATATATTTT. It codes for CASRGQGINTIYF.

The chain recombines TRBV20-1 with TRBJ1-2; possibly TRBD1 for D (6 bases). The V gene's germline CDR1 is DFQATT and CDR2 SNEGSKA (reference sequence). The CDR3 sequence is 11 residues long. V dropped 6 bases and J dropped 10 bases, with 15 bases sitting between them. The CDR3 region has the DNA TGCAGTGCCACCCACAGGGATGACTACACCTTC. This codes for CSATHRDDYTF.

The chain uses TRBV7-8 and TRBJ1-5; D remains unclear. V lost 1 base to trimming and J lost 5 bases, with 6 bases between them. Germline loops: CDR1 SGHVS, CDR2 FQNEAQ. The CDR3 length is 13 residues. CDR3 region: CASSLDRDQPQHF. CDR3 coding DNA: TGTGCCAGCAGCTTAGATCGGGATCAGCCCCAGCATTTT.

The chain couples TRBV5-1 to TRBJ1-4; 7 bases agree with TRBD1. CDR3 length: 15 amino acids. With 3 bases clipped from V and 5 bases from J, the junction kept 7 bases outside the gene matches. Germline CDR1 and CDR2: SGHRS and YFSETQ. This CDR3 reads CASSSKGAENEKLFF. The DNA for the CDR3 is TGCGCCAGCAGCTCCAAGGGGGCAGAAAATGAAAAACTGTTTTTT.

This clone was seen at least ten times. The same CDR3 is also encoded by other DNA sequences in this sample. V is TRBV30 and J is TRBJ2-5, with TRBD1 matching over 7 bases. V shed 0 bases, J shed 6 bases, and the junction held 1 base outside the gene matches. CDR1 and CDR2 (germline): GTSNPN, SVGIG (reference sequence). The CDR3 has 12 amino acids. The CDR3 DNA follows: TGTGCCTGGAGTGTAGGGGGCCAGACCCAGTACTTC. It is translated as CAWSVGGQTQYF.

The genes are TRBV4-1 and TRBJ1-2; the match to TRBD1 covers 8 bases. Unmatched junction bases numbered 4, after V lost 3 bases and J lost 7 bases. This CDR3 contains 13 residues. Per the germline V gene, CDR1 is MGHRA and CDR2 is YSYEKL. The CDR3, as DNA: TGCGCCAGCAGCCAGGCACAGGGGGGTGGCTACACCTTC. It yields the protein CASSQAQGGGYTF.

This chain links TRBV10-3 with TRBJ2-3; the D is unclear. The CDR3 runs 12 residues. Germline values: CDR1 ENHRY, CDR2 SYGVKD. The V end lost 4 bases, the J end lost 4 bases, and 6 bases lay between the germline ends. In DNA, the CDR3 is TGTGCCATCAGTGCTCAGTCAGATACGCAGTATTTT. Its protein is CAISAQSDTQYF.

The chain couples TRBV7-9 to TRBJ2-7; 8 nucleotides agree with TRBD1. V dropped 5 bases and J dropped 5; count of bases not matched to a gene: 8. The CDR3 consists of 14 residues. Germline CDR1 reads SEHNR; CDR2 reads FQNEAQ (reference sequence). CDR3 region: CASSPRGQVHEQYF. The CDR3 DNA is TGTGCCAGCAGCCCACGGGGACAGGTCCACGAGCAGTACTTC.

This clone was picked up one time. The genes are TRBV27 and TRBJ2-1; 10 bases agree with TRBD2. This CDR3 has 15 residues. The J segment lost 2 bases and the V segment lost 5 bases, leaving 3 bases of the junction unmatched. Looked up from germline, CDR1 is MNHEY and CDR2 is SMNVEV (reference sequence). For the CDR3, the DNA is TGTGCCAGCAGTCATAGCGGGGGGACCTACAATGAGCAGTTCTTC. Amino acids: CASSHSGGTYNEQFF.

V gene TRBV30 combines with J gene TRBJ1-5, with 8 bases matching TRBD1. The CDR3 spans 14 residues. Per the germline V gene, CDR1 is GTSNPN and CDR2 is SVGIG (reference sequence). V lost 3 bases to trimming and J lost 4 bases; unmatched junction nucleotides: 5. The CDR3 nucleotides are TGTGCCTGGAGCGCGGGACAGGTAAATCAGCCCCAGCATTTT. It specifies CAWSAGQVNQPQHF.

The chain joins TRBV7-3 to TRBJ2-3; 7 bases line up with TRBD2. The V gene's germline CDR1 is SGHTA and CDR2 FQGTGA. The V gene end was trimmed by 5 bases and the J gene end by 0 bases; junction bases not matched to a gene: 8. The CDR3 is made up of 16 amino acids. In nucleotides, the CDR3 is TGTGCCAGCAGCCACCGCACTAGCGCTAGCACAGATACGCAGTATTTT. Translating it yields CASSHRTSASTDTQYF.

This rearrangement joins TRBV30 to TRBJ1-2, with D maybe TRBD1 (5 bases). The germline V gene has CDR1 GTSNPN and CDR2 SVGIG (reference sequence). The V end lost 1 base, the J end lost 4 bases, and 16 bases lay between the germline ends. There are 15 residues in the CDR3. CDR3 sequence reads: CAWSEQATVGYGYTF. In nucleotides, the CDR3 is TGTGCCTGGAGTGAACAGGCGACGGTTGGCTATGGCTACACCTTC.

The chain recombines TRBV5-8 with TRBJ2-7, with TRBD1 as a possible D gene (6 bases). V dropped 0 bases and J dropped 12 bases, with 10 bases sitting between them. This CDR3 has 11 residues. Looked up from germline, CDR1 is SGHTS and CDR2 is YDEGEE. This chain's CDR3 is CASSLGPGAYF. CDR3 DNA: TGTGCCAGCAGCTTGGGTCCAGGGGCGTACTTC.

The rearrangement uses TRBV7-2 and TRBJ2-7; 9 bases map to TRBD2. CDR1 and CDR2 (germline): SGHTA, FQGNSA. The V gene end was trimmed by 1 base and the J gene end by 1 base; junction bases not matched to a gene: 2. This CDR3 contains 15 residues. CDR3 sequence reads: CASSLGGLASYEQYF. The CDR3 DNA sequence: TGTGCCAGCAGCTTAGGTGGACTAGCGTCCTACGAGCAGTACTTC.

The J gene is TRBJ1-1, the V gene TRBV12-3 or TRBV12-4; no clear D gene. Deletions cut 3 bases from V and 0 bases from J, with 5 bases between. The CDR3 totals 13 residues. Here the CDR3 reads CASSFGLNTEAFF. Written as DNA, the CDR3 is TGTGCCAGCAGTTTCGGGTTGAACACTGAAGCTTTCTTT.

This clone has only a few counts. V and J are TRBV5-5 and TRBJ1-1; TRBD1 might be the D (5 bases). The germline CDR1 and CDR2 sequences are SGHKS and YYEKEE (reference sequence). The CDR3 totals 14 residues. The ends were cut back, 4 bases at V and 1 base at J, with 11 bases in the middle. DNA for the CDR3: TGTGCCAGCAGCCTGGGACTTCAGAACACTGAAGCTTTCTTT. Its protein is CASSLGLQNTEAFF.

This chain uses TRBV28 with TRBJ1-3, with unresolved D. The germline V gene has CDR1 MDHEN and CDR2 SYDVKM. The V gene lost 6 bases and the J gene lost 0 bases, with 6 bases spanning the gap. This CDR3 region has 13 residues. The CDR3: CASRYYSGNTIYF. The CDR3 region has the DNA TGTGCCAGCAGATACTACTCTGGAAACACCATATATTTT. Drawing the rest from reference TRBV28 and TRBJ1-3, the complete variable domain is DVKVTQSSRYLVKRTGEKVFLECVQDMDHENMFWYRQDPGLGLRLIYFSYDVKMKEKGDIPEGYSVSREKKERFSLILESASTNQTSMYLCASRYYSGNTIYFGEGSWLTVV.